This TCR beta chain was obtained from a study of blood T cell repertoires in COVID-19. Overall study context: From the United States, Italy and Spain came samples of acute and convalescent COVID-19.

Generated by immunoSEQ multiplex PCR, the TCRdb table keeps only in-frame clones and is missing some. The data contain around 99,000 clones, 85% to 90% of them singletons. Germline CDR1 reads SGHRS; CDR2 reads YFSETQ. The CDR3 runs to 16 residues. V was pared by 3 bases and J by 4 bases, with 11 bases of the junction left unmatched. What was sequenced was peripheral blood. This sequence joins TRBV5-1 and TRBJ2-3, with 7 bases fitting TRBD2. This receptor was taken from a human donor in a cohort sampled during active COVID-19. The CDR3 sequence is CASSSAGRVGPDTQYF. CDR3 in DNA: TGCGCCAGCAGCTCCGCGGGGAGGGTCGGGCCAGATACGCAGTATTTT.